One and the same sample provided the 11 T cell receptor beta chains below, sequenced in a study of neurological immune-mediated disorders (dated by TCRdb to about 2019). Preparation of the library involved 5' RACE. Sequencer: Illumina HiSeq 2500. TCRdb redid the processing of the public reads, applying fastp at Q25 and MiXCR, and retained in-frame beta chains. Rows with a matching CDR3 protein are joined into one entry that keeps the most common DNA and genes. For this sample the table gives tens of thousands of distinct CDR3 sequences, of which more than 3.5% were detected only once. The top ten clones comprise roughly 2.7% of the sample. The sample comprised PBMCs. The receptors stem from a man aged 50 to 60 with multiple sclerosis.

This clonotype has at least ten counts. The genes are TRBV20-1 and TRBJ1-1, with a weak D call TRBD1 (5 bases). Trimming pared 5 bases from V and 1 base from J, leaving 11 bases between. The CDR3 sequence is 13 residues long. Germline V gene lookup returns CDR1 DFQATT and CDR2 SNEGSKA (reference sequence). The CDR3 sequence: CSAPGSTNTEAFF. CDR3 bases: TGCAGTGCTCCAGGGTCGACGAACACTGAAGCTTTCTTT.

In this sample, this clonotype turned up many times. The chain has TRBV20-1 and TRBJ2-3; 8 bases fit TRBD1. The junction had 18 bases not matched to a gene; V was cut back by 2 bases and J by 8 bases. The CDR3 covers 17 residues. Germline CDR1 and CDR2: DFQATT and SNEGSKA (reference sequence). The CDR3 sequence is CSARPPIGQGSGGTQYF. DNA of the CDR3: TGCAGTGCTAGACCACCGATCGGACAGGGATCAGGGGGTACGCAGTATTTT.

The table lists this clonotype with many counts. This chain connects TRBV11-2 to TRBJ2-7; D is uncertain. CDR1 SGHAT and CDR2 FQNNGV come from the germline V gene. CDR3 size: 14 residues. The V end was cut by 5 bases, the J end by 3 bases, with 14 bases between. CDR3 nucleotides: TGTGCCAGCAGCCCCGGCGACACCTTCTACGAGCAGTACGTC. It codes for CASSPGDTFYEQYV.

This clonotype was detected ten times or more. The chain uses TRBV15 and TRBJ1-2; 7 positions agree with TRBD1. The V segment lost 3 bases and the J segment 2 bases; nucleotides outside the gene matches: 6. This CDR3 has 15 amino acids. The germline V gene encodes CDR1 LNHNV and CDR2 YYDKDF (reference sequence). Written as DNA, the CDR3 is TGTGCCACCAGCAGGAGTCGGGGACAGAACTATGGCTACACCTTC. Its protein product is CATSRSRGQNYGYTF. The full variable domain, with the rest looked up from reference TRBV15 and TRBJ1-2, is DAMVIQNPRYQVTQFGKPVTLSCSQTLNHNVMYWYQQKSSQAPKLLFHYYDKDFNNEADTPDNFQSRRPNTSFCFLDIRSPGLGDTAMYLCATSRSRGQNYGYTFGSGTRLTVV.

This clonotype was counted ten times or more. V gene TRBV9 combines with J gene TRBJ2-2; either TRBD1 or TRBD2 may fit D (5 bases each). Trimming pared 3 bases from V and 2 bases from J, leaving 14 bases between. This CDR3 spans 16 amino acids. Germline CDR1 is SGDLS and CDR2 is YYNGEE. CDR3 sequence reads: CASSATWGINTGELFF. The CDR3 DNA reads TGTGCCAGCAGCGCAACATGGGGGATAAACACCGGGGAGCTGTTTTTT.

The J gene is TRBJ2-1, the V gene TRBV29-1; no reliable D call. This CDR3 contains 13 residues. In germline, CDR1 is SQVTM, CDR2 ANQGSEA. Trimming stripped 7 bases from V and 0 bases from J, with 10 bases between. The CDR3 region is CSAHRSSYNEQFF. For the CDR3, the DNA is TGCAGCGCTCACCGGAGCTCCTACAATGAGCAGTTCTTC.

This clonotype was seen a handful of times. A much larger clone is a single base away; this may be a read error. This CDR3 reads CASRLGGQSFF. Written as DNA, the CDR3 is TGCGCCAGCAGATTGGGGGGGCAGTCTTTCTTT. The V gene is TRBV5-1, the J gene TRBJ1-1; weak D call: TRBD1 (6 bases). The CDR3 covers 11 residues. Per the germline V gene, CDR1 is SGHRS and CDR2 is YFSETQ.

The table lists this clonotype with many counts. The chain couples TRBV5-1 to TRBJ2-3; no clear D gene. V lost 1 base and J 1 base, leaving 10 bases between the germline ends. The CDR3 covers 15 residues. Germline V gives CDR1 SGHRS, CDR2 YFSETQ. The CDR3 reads CASSLYGGRTDTQYF. CDR3 bases: TGCGCCAGCAGCTTGTACGGTGGCCGCACAGATACGCAGTATTTT.

This clonotype was recorded at least ten times. This chain joins TRBV3-1 and TRBJ1-1; D remains ambiguous. This CDR3 region has 15 residues. The germline V and J ends were trimmed by 0 bases and 5 bases, with 13 bases remaining between them. CDR1 and CDR2 from the germline V gene are LGHDT and YNNKEL (reference sequence). CDR3 sequence reads: CASSQDSGRRTEAFF. In DNA form, the CDR3 reads TGTGCCAGCAGCCAAGATTCTGGCAGGAGAACTGAAGCTTTCTTT. The whole variable domain, remainder taken from reference TRBV3-1 and TRBJ1-1, is DTAVSQTPKYLVTQMGNDKSIKCEQNLGHDTMYWYKQDSKKFLKIMFSYNNKELIINETVPNRFSPKSPDKAHLNLHINSLELGDSAVYFCASSQDSGRRTEAFFGQGTRLTVV.

This clonotype was recorded many times. This rearrangement joins TRBV7-2 to TRBJ2-5; TRBD1 might be the D (6 bases). V was cut by 4 bases and J by 2 bases, with 11 bases left in between. Germline V gene sequence: CDR1 SGHTA, CDR2 FQGNSA. The CDR3 consists of 14 residues. CDR3 protein: CASSSTGMQETQYF. In DNA form, the CDR3 reads TGTGCCAGCAGCTCCACAGGGATGCAAGAGACCCAGTACTTC. Drawing the rest from reference TRBV7-2 and TRBJ2-5, the complete variable domain is GAGVSQSPSNKVTEKGKDVELRCDPISGHTALYWYRQSLGQGLEFLIYFQGNSAPDKSGLPSDRFSAERTGGSVSTLTIQRTQQEDSAVYLCASSSTGMQETQYFGPGTRLLVL.

This clonotype occurred many times. The chain recombines TRBV2 with TRBJ1-5; D unresolved. CDR1 is SNHLY, CDR2 FYNNEI, per germline. Trimming removed 5 bases from V and 2 bases from J, with 7 bases in between. The CDR3 spans 13 residues. CDR3 region: CASSQDGNQPQHF. CDR3 DNA sequence: TGTGCCAGCAGTCAAGATGGCAATCAGCCCCAGCATTTT.